This T cell receptor beta chain derives from a study of preoperative IRX-2 immunotherapy in early breast cancer. As for treatment: preoperative locoregional IRX-2 cytokine immunotherapy. Using immunoSEQ multiplex PCR, the repertoire was profiled, and TCRdb retains in-frame clones only, with some absent. Of about 23,000 clones listed, about 95% were seen once; the top ten hold 15% to 20%. Sequencing was performed on tumor tissue, taken after IRX-2 immunotherapy. This receptor was taken from a human donor with breast cancer.

The CDR3 protein is CASSLSFGTFYEQYF. DNA for the CDR3: TGTGCCAGCAGTTTATCGTTCGGGACTTTCTACGAGCAGTACTTC. The rearrangement joins TRBV27 to TRBJ2-7; D perhaps matches TRBD2 (6 bases). CDR3 length: 15 residues. Trimming cost V 0 bases and J 3 bases, with 12 bases left between them. CDR1 and CDR2 from the germline V gene are MNHEY and SMNVEV (reference sequence).